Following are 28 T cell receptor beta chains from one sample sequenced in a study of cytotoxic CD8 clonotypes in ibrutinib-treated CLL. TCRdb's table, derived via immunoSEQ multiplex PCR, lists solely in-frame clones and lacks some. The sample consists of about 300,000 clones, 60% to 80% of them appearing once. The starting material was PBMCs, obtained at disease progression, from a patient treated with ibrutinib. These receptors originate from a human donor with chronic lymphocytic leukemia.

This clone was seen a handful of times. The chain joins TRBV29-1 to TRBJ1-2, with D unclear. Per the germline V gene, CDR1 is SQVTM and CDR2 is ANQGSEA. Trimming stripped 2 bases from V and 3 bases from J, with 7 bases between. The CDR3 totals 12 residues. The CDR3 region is CSVENQDYGYTF. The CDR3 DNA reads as TGCAGCGTTGAAAACCAGGACTATGGCTACACCTTC.

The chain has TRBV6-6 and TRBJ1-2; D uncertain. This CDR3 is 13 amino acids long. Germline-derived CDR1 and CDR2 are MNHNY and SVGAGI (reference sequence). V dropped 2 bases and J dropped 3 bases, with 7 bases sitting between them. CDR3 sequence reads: CASSYRVDYGYTF. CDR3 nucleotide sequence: TGTGCCAGCAGTTACAGGGTAGACTATGGCTACACCTTC.

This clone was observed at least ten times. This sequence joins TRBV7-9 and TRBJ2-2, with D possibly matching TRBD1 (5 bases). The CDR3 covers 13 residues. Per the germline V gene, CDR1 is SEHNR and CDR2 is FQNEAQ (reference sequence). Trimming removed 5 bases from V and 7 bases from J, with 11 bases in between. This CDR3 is CASSRSTVGELFF. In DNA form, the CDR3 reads TGTGCCAGCAGCCGTTCGACAGTCGGGGAGCTGTTTTTT. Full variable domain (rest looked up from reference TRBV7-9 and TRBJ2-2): DTGVSQNPRHKITKRGQNVTFRCDPISEHNRLYWYRQTLGQGPEFLTYFQNEAQLEKSRLLSDRFSAERPKGSFSTLEIQRTEQGDSAMYLCASSRSTVGELFFGEGSRLTVL.

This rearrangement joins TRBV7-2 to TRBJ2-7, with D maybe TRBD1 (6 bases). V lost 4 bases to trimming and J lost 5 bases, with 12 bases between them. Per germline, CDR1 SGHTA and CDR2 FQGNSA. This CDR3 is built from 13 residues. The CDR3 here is CASSWEGGDEQYF. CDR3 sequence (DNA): TGTGCCAGCAGCTGGGAAGGGGGTGACGAGCAGTACTTC. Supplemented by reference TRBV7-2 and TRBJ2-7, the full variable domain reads GAGVSQSPSNKVTEKGKDVELRCDPISGHTALYWYRQSLGQGLEFLIYFQGNSAPDKSGLPSDRFSAERTGGSVSTLTIQRTQQEDSAVYLCASSWEGGDEQYFGPGTRLTVT.

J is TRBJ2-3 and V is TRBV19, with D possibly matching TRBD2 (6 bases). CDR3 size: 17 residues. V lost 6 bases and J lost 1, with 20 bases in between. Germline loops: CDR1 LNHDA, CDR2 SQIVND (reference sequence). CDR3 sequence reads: CASRPEGPTAGTDTQYF. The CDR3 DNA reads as TGTGCCAGTAGACCGGAGGGGCCAACGGCGGGCACAGATACGCAGTATTTT.

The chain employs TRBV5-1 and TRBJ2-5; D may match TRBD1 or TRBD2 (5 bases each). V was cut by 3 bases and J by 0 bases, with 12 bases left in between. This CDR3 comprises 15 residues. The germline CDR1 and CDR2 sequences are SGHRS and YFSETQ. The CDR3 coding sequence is TGCGCCAGCAGCTCAACTCCGGGACACCAAGAGACCCAGTACTTC. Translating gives CASSSTPGHQETQYF. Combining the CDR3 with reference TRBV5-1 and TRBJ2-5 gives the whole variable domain KAGVTQTPRYLIKTRGQQVTLSCSPISGHRSVSWYQQTPGQGLQFLFEYFSETQRNKGNFPGRFSGRQFSNSRSEMNVSTLELGDSALYLCASSSTPGHQETQYFGPGTRLLVL.

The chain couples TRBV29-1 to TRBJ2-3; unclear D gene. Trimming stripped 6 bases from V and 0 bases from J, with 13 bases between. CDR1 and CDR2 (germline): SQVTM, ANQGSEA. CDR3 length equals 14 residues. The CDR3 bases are TGCAGCGTGGCCCACCGGATTAGCACAGATACGCAGTATTTT. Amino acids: CSVAHRISTDTQYF.

The CDR3 loop reads CSVEVDGNTYEQYF. The CDR3 coding sequence is TGCAGCGTTGAAGTAGACGGGAATACCTACGAGCAGTACTTC. The chain couples TRBV29-1 to TRBJ2-7, with D possibly TRBD2 on 5 matching bases. The length of the CDR3 is 14 residues. From germline, CDR1 is SQVTM and CDR2 ANQGSEA. V was trimmed by 1 base and J by 2 bases, leaving 12 bases between them.

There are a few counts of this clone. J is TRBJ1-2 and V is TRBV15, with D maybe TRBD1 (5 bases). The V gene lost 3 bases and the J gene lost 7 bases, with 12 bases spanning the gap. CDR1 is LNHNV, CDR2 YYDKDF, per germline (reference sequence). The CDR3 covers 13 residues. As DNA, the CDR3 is TGTGCCACCAGCAGCAGCCAGGGTAGTGGCTACACCTTC. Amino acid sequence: CATSSSQGSGYTF.

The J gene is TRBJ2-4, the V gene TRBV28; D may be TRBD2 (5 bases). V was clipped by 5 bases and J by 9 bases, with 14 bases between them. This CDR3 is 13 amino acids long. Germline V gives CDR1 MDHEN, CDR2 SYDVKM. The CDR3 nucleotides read TGTGCCAGCAGTCCCACCCATAGCGCCATTCAGTACTTC. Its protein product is CASSPTHSAIQYF. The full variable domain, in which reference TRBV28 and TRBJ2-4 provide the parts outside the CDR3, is DVKVTQSSRYLVKRTGEKVFLECVQDMDHENMFWYRQDPGLGLRLIYFSYDVKMKEKGDIPEGYSVSREKKERFSLILESASTNQTSMYLCASSPTHSAIQYFGAGTRLSVL.

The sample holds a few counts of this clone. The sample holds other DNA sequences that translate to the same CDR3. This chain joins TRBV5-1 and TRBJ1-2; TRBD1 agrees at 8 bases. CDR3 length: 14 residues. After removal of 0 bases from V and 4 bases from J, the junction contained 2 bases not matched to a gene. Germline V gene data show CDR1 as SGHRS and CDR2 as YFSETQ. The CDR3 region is CASSLDRGSYGYTF. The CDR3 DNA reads TGCGCCAGCAGCTTGGACAGGGGGAGCTATGGCTACACCTTC.

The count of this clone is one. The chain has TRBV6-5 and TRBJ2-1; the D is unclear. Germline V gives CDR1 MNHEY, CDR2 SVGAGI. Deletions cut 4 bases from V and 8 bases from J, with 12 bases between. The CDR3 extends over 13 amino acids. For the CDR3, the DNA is TGTGCCAGCAGTTTCTTAACTCTCCATGAGCAGTTCTTC. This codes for CASSFLTLHEQFF.

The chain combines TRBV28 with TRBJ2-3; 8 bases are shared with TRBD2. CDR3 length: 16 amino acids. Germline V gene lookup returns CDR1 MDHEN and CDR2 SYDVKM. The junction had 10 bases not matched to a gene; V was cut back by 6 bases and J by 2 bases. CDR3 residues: CASSLRGAGATDTQYF. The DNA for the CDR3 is TGTGCCAGCAGCTTACGGGGAGCGGGAGCCACAGATACGCAGTATTTT.

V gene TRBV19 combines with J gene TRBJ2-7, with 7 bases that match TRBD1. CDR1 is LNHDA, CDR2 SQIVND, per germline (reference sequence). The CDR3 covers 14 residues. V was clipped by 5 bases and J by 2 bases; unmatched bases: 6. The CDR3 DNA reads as TGTGCCAGTAGTTCCACCGGGACAGCCTACGAGCAGTACTTC. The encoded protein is CASSSTGTAYEQYF.

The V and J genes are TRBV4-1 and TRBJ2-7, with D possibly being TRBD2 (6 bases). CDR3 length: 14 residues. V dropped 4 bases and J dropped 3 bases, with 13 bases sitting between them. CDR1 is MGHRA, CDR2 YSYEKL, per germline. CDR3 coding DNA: TGCGCCAGCAGCCTAGCGGTTACTTACTACGAGCAGTACTTC. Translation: CASSLAVTYYEQYF.

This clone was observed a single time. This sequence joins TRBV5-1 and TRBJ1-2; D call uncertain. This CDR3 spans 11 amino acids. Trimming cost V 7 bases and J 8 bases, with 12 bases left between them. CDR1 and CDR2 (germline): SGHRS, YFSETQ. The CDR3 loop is CASHGEPGYTF. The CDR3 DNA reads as TGCGCCAGCCACGGAGAGCCCGGCTACACCTTC. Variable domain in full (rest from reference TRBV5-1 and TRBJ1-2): KAGVTQTPRYLIKTRGQQVTLSCSPISGHRSVSWYQQTPGQGLQFLFEYFSETQRNKGNFPGRFSGRQFSNSRSEMNVSTLELGDSALYLCASHGEPGYTFGSGTRLTVV.

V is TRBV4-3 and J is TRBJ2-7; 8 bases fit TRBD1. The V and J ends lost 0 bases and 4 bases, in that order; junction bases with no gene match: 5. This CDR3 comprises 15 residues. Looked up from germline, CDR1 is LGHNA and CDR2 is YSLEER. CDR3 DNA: TGCGCCAGCAGCCAAGAAGCCAGGGGGCCGTACGAGCAGTACTTC. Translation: CASSQEARGPYEQYF.

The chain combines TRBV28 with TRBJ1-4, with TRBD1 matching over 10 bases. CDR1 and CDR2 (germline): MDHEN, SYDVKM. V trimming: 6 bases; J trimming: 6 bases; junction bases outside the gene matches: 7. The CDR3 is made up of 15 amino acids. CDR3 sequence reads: CASRLDRGRHEKLFF. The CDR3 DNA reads TGTGCCAGCAGGCTAGACAGGGGGCGCCATGAAAAACTGTTTTTT.

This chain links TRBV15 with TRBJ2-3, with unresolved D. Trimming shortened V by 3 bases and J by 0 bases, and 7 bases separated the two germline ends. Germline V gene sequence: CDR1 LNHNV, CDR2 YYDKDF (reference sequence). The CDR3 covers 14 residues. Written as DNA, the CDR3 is TGTGCCACCAGCAGCAGGTTTAGCACAGATACGCAGTATTTT. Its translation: CATSSRFSTDTQYF.

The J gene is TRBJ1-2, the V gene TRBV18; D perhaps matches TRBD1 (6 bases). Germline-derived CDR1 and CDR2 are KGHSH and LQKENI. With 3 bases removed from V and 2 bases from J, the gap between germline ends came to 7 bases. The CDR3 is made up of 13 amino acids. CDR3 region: CASSPDRNYGYTF. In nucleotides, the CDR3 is TGTGCCAGCTCACCGGACAGAAACTATGGCTACACCTTC.

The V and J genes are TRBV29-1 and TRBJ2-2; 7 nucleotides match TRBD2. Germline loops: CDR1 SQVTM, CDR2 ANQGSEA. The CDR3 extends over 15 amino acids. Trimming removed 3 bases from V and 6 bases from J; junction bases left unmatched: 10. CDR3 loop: CSVDTSVIPPGELFF. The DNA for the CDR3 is TGCAGCGTTGACACTAGCGTGATTCCCCCCGGGGAGCTGTTTTTT.

CDR3 sequence reads: CASSLGVGDDGETQYF. The CDR3 DNA is TGCGCCAGCAGCTTGGGCGTAGGCGACGATGGAGAGACCCAGTACTTC. The chain employs TRBV5-1 and TRBJ2-5; D is unclear. This CDR3 spans 16 amino acids. Germline values: CDR1 SGHRS, CDR2 YFSETQ. Deletions cut 0 bases from V and 4 bases from J, with 16 bases between.

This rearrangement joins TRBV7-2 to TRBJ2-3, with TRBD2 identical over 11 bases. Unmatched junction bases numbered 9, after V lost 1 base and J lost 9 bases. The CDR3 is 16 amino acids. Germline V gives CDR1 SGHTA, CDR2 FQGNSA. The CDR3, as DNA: TGTGCCAGCAGCTTAGTAAGGGCTAGCGGGAGGAACACGCAGTATTTT. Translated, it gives CASSLVRASGRNTQYF.

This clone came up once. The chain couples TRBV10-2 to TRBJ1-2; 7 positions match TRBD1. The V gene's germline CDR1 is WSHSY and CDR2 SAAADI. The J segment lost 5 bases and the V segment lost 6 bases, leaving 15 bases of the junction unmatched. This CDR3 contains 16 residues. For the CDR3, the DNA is TGCGCCAGCAGCCCCGGGACAGCTAATTTGTGGTATGGCTACACCTTC. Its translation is CASSPGTANLWYGYTF.

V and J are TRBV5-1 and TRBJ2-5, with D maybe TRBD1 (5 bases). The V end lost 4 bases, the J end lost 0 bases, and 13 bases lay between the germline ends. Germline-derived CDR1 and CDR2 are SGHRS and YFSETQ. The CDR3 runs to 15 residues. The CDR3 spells CASSATGYHQETQYF. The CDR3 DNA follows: TGCGCCAGCAGCGCCACAGGATACCACCAAGAGACCCAGTACTTC.

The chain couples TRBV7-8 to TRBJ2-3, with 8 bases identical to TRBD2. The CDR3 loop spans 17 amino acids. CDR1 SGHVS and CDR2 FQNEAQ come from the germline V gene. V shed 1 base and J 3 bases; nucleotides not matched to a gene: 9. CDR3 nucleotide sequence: TGTGCCAGCAGCTTAGGAGTGGCGGGAGGTCCGACAGATACGCAGTATTTT. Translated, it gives CASSLGVAGGPTDTQYF.

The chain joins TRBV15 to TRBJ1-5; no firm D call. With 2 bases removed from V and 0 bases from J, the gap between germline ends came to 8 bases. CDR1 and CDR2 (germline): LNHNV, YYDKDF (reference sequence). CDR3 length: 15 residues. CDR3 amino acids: CATSRSRYSNQPQHF. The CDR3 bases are TGTGCCACCAGCAGAAGCAGATATAGCAATCAGCCCCAGCATTTT.

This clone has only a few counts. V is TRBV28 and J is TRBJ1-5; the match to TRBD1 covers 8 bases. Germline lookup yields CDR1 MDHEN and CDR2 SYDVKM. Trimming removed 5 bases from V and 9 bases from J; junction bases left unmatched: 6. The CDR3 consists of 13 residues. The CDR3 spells CASSAGQARPQHF. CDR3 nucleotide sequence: TGTGCCAGCAGTGCGGGACAGGCCAGGCCCCAGCATTTT.